The 17 T cell receptor beta chains below come from one sample, sequenced in a study of Tregs in tolerant kidney transplant recipients. Recipients received nonmyeloablative bone marrow transplants from related graft donors, with transient mixed chimerism. Data came from immunoSEQ multiplex PCR; TCRdb stores just in-frame clones and leaves some out. This sample has roughly 70,000 clones, with 87% found just once. The starting material was CD4+ T cells from blood (PBMCs), obtained 6 months after the transplant. The receptors derive from a human patient who received a combined kidney and bone marrow transplant. A share of the T cells may be of graft donor origin.

This clone was seen a handful of times. V gene TRBV10-3 combines with J gene TRBJ1-3, with 8 bases fitting TRBD1. Germline V gives CDR1 ENHRY, CDR2 SYGVKD. V trimming: 8 bases; J trimming: 0 bases; junction bases outside the gene matches: 3. This CDR3 has 14 amino acids. The CDR3 nucleotides are TGTGCCATCGGCGGGACAGGCTCTGGAAACACCATATATTTT. Protein: CAIGGTGSGNTIYF.

The genes are TRBV18 and TRBJ2-2; 7 nucleotides line up with TRBD1. The V gene end was trimmed by 0 bases and the J gene end by 5 bases; junction bases not matched to a gene: 9. The CDR3 has 17 amino acids. Per germline, CDR1 KGHSH and CDR2 LQKENI. For the CDR3, the DNA is TGTGCCAGCTCACCACCGAGGGCAGGGGGAAGTACCGGGGAGCTGTTTTTT. Translation gives CASSPPRAGGSTGELFF.

Only one count was recorded for this clone. V gene TRBV4-2 combines with J gene TRBJ2-7; D is possibly TRBD2 (6 bases). The CDR3 contains 15 residues. Germline-derived CDR1 and CDR2 are LGHNA and YNFKEQ. With 3 bases removed from V and 1 base from J, the gap between germline ends came to 13 bases. CDR3 bases: TGTGCCAGCAGCCATGACCGGGACTTTTCCTACGAGCAGTACTTC. It specifies CASSHDRDFSYEQYF.

Comments on this clone: Within the sample, other DNA sequences also encode this same CDR3. This chain links TRBV5-1 with TRBJ1-6; 9 nucleotides align to TRBD1. CDR1 is SGHRS, CDR2 YFSETQ, per germline. V trimming: 4 bases; J trimming: 10 bases; junction bases outside the gene matches: 6. The CDR3 is 14 amino acids. The CDR3 here is CASSPDRGWSPLHF. As DNA, the CDR3 is TGCGCCAGCAGCCCGGACAGGGGATGGTCACCCCTCCACTTT.

The rearrangement joins TRBV7-2 to TRBJ2-3; 9 bases match TRBD1. Trimming at V came to 2 bases and at J to 4 bases, leaving 4 bases not matched to a gene. The CDR3 is 15 residues long. Germline assignment: CDR1 SGHTA and CDR2 FQGNSA. The CDR3 reads CASSLPGQGSDTQYF. The DNA for the CDR3 is TGTGCCAGCAGCTTACCGGGACAGGGTTCAGATACGCAGTATTTT.

The chain uses TRBV5-1 and TRBJ1-1; 9 bases fit TRBD1. The CDR3 has 14 amino acids. Germline trimming cut 4 bases from V and 5 bases from J; bases unmatched to any gene: 6. CDR1 is SGHRS and CDR2 is YFSETQ in the germline V gene. CDR3 sequence (DNA): TGCGCCAGCAGCGCGGCGACAGGGGGAACTGAAGCTTTCTTT. Amino acid sequence: CASSAATGGTEAFF.

The rearrangement links TRBV5-1 to TRBJ2-5; D is perhaps TRBD1 (5 bases). The DNA end is a closer match to TRBJ2-7, so the J assignment may be wrong. The germline gives CDR1 SGHRS, CDR2 YFSETQ. CDR3 length: 15 residues. The CDR3 loop reads CASSSKWSGIYEQYF. The CDR3 region has the DNA TGCGCCAGCAGCTCAAAGTGGTCAGGGATCTACGAGCAGTACTTC.

The V call is TRBV6-5, the J call TRBJ2-5; a weak D match, TRBD2 (6 bases). The CDR3 is 14 amino acids. V lost 6 bases to trimming and J lost 5 bases, with 16 bases between them. Germline CDR1 reads MNHEY; CDR2 reads SVGAGI. Written as DNA, the CDR3 is TGTGCCAGCAGACGGGACTCCAAGAGGGAGACCCAGTACTTC. Amino acid sequence: CASRRDSKRETQYF.

The chain recombines TRBV14 with TRBJ1-1; no definite D call. The V end lost 6 bases, the J end lost 11 bases, and 19 bases lay between the germline ends. Germline V gene lookup returns CDR1 SGHDN and CDR2 FVKESK. The CDR3 spans 13 residues. In nucleotides, the CDR3 is TGTGCCAGCAGGGGTAACCCAGGAGGGTTGGCTTTCTTT. Residues: CASRGNPGGLAFF.

The table lists this clone with a count of one. The V call is TRBV10-2, the J call TRBJ2-5; TRBD2 matches 12 bases. There are 13 residues in the CDR3. Germline V gene data show CDR1 as WSHSY and CDR2 as SAAADI. The ends lost 11 bases at V and 5 bases at J; junction bases unmatched: 6. CDR3 sequence (DNA): TGCGCCGGTAAGACTAGCGGGAGTGAGACCCAGTACTTC. Its translation is CAGKTSGSETQYF.

V is TRBV18 and J is TRBJ2-6; D may be TRBD1 (5 bases). This CDR3 is 15 amino acids long. Trimming took 2 bases from V and 6 from J, leaving 11 bases between them. The germline V gene has CDR1 KGHSH and CDR2 LQKENI. CDR3 amino acids: CASSPSPREANVLTF. The CDR3 region has the DNA TGTGCCAGCTCACCATCTCCCAGGGAGGCCAACGTCCTGACTTTC.

CDR3 amino acids: CASSLQTSGSYEQYF. The CDR3 nucleotides are TGTGCCAGCAGCTTACAGACTAGCGGATCTTACGAGCAGTACTTC. The V and J genes are TRBV11-1 and TRBJ2-7, with TRBD2 matching 9 bases. The CDR3 loop spans 15 amino acids. With V trimmed by 2 bases and J by 4 bases, 6 bases remained unmatched. Germline V gene lookup returns CDR1 SGHAT and CDR2 FQDESV (reference sequence).

The chain joins TRBV2 to TRBJ2-1, with 8 nucleotides matching TRBD1. CDR3 length: 13 amino acids. CDR1 is SNHLY, CDR2 FYNNEI, per germline. Trimming at V came to 7 bases and at J to 6 bases, leaving 5 bases not matched to a gene. The CDR3 sequence: CASMQGARNEQFF. As DNA, the CDR3 is TGTGCCAGCATGCAGGGGGCGCGCAATGAGCAGTTCTTC.

The chain recombines TRBV7-9 with TRBJ1-1, with 8 bases that match TRBD1. Germline-derived CDR1 and CDR2 are SEHNR and FQNEAQ (reference sequence). The CDR3 is 15 amino acids. V was pared by 4 bases and J by 1 base, with 5 bases of the junction left unmatched. CDR3 DNA sequence: TGTGCCAGCAGCTCCCGACAGGGGTGGAACACTGAAGCTTTCTTT. Residues: CASSSRQGWNTEAFF.

The chain links TRBV27 to TRBJ2-3; 7 positions agree with TRBD1. Trimming at V came to 7 bases and at J to 6 bases, leaving 10 bases not matched to a gene. Germline CDR1 reads MNHEY; CDR2 reads SMNVEV (reference sequence). This CDR3 is built from 14 residues. The CDR3 sequence: CASTTFDRVDTQYF. CDR3 DNA: TGTGCCAGCACCACTTTTGACAGGGTGGATACGCAGTATTTT.

The chain carries TRBV7-3 and TRBJ2-1, with 10 bases lining up with TRBD2. CDR1 and CDR2 (germline): SGHTA, FQGTGA. V lost 4 bases, J lost 9 bases, and 12 bases stayed unmatched. This CDR3 is built from 16 residues. The DNA for the CDR3 is TGTGCCAGCAGCTCCACTAGCGGGATCCCGATCGGTGAGCAGTTCTTC. This translates into CASSSTSGIPIGEQFF.

The rearrangement joins TRBV19 to TRBJ2-2; possible D gene TRBD1, 5 bases. Germline CDR1 reads LNHDA; CDR2 reads SQIVND (reference sequence). Trimming removed 1 base at V and 6 bases at J, with 6 bases between. The CDR3 contains 13 residues. The CDR3 bases are TGTGCCAGTAGTATAGTCAGGGCCGGGGAGCTGTTTTTT. This sequence encodes CASSIVRAGELFF.